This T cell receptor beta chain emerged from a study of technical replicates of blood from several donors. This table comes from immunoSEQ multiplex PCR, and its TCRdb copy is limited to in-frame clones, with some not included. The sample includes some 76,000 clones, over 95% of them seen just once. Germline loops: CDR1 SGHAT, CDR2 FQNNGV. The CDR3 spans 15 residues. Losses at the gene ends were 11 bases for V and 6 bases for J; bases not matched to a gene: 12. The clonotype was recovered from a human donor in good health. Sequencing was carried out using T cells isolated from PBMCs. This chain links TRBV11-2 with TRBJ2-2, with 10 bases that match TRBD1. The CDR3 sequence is CAGYRDRGYPGELFF. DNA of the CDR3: TGTGCCGGATACCGGGACAGGGGTTATCCCGGGGAGCTGTTTTTT.